This T cell receptor (beta chain) was sequenced in a study of T cell responses to AZD1222 COVID-19 vaccine. Study-level points and caveats: Spike-specific TCR breadth and depth were elevated following two AZD1222 doses. Baseline serostatus was positive in only six AZD1222 recipients. Clonal diversity was possibly underestimated, and white British individuals and females predominated among donors. None of the repertoires were sampled until the peak T cell response had passed.

Germline-derived CDR1 and CDR2 are SGHKS and YYEKEE (reference sequence). The CDR3 loop spans 15 amino acids. V lost 1 base and J 0 bases, leaving 8 bases between the germline ends. Regarding this clone: The target antigen is unknown.

Clones were sequenced by immunoSEQ multiplex PCR, and TCRdb holds only the in-frame ones, with some missing. The sample records roughly 50,000 clones, 80% to 90% being singletons. This rearrangement joins TRBV5-5 to TRBJ1-3, with D unresolved. This sequence originates from an adult who received the AZD1222 COVID-19 vaccine. The sample consisted of peripheral blood, taken 28 days after the second AZD1222 dose. The CDR3, as DNA: TGTGCCAGCAGCTTGCAGCTCTTCTCTGGAAACACCATATATTTT. The encoded protein is CASSLQLFSGNTIYF. Full variable domain (remainder filled in from reference TRBV5-5 and TRBJ1-3): DAGVTQSPTHLIKTRGQQVTLRCSPISGHKSVSWYQQVLGQGPQFIFQYYEKEERGRGNFPDRFSARQFPNYSSELNVNALLLGDSALYLCASSLQLFSGNTIYFGEGSWLTVV.